This T cell receptor beta chain was identified during a study of shared clonotypes between healthy human individuals. Terminally differentiated effector memory CD45RA+ cells were left out of the naive CD8 fraction, which was CD45RO-negative and positively selected for CCR7. CDR1 and CDR2 (germline): MGHRA, YSYEKL. The CDR3 covers 16 residues. V gave up 4 bases and J gave up 0 bases; unmatched junction bases: 5. TCRdb keeps only in-frame clones here, not all; method: immunoSEQ multiplex PCR. The sample includes roughly 550,000 clones, 95% of them seen just once. On this clone itself: Its target is unknown.

General observations from the study: Clonotypes that were shared across several donors made up approximately 5% of naive CD4 clonotypes. An anticipated effect of sequencing depth on clonotype sharing among donors was recognized.

The sample comprised naive CD8+ T cells sorted from blood. The chain couples TRBV4-1 to TRBJ2-3; 9 bases line up with TRBD2. The source of this sequence is a woman in her 30s in good health. In DNA, the CDR3 is TGCGCCAGCAGCCTGCTAGCGGGATCTAGCACAGATACGCAGTATTTT. It is translated as CASSLLAGSSTDTQYF.